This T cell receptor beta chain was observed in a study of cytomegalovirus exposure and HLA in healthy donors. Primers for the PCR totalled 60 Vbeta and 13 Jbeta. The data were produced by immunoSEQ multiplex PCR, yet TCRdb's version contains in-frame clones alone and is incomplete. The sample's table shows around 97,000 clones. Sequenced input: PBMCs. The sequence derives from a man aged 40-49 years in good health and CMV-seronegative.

The CDR3 bases are TGCGCCAGCAGCCAAGATAAGGGGAATGAGCAGTTCTTC. Encoded protein: CASSQDKGNEQFF. This chain joins TRBV4-3 and TRBJ2-1, with a weak D call TRBD1 (5 bases). From germline, CDR1 is LGHNA and CDR2 YSLEER. Trimming shortened V by 0 bases and J by 7 bases, and 7 bases separated the two germline ends. The CDR3 length is 13 residues.